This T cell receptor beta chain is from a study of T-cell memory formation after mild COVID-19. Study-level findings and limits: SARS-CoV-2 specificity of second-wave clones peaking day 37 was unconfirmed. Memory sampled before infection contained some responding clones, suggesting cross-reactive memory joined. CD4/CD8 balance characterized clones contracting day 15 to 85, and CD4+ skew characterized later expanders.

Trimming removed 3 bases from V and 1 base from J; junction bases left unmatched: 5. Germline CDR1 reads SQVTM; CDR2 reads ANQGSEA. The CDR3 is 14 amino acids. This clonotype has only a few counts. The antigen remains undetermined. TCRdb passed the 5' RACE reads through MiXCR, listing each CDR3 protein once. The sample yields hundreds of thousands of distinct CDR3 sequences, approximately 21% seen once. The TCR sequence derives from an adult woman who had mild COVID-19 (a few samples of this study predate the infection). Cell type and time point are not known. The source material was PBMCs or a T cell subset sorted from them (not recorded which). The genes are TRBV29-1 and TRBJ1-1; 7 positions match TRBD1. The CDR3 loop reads CSVDTGAANTEAFF. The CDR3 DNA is TGCAGCGTTGACACAGGGGCCGCGAACACTGAAGCTTTCTTT.